A selection of T cell receptor beta chains follows, all from one sample in a study of OX40 agonist ivuxolimab in advanced cancers. Sequenced by immunoSEQ multiplex PCR; TCRdb stores in-frame clones only, minus some. The sample consists of some 58,000 clones, roughly nine tenths of them appearing once. The input for sequencing was CD4+ or CD8+ T cells sorted from blood, taken in a trial of the OX40 agonist ivuxolimab. Every receptor here comes from an adult with an advanced solid tumor such as melanoma, head and neck, liver or kidney cancer. Both conserved end residues are part of each CDR3. The D gene is left open where the match is weak. For some rows the clone size is stated as once, few or many, or as a class when expanded; others skip it.

D	size	V	J	CDR3	DNA
TRBD1	NA	TRBV6-1	TRBJ2-2	CAISFETGDTGELFF	TGTGCCATCTCCTTCGAGACAGGGGATACCGGGGAGCTGTTTTTT
NA	NA	TRBV10-1	TRBJ1-2	CASQADSGYGYTF	TGCGCCAGCCAAGCTGACAGTGGGTATGGCTACACCTTC
NA	few	TRBV7-2	TRBJ1-2	CASSSGTYYGYTF	TGTGCCAGCAGCTCCGGGACCTACTATGGCTACACCTTC
NA	NA	TRBV5-6	TRBJ2-2	CASSSWGGGYTGELFF	TGTGCCAGCAGCTCCTGGGGAGGGGGCTACACCGGGGAGCTGTTTTTT
NA	NA	TRBV5-1	TRBJ2-1	CASSLVPLPTGHEQFF	TGCGCCAGCAGCTTAGTCCCCCTCCCAACGGGTCATGAGCAGTTCTTC
NA	NA	TRBV18	TRBJ1-4	CASSGNRGPNEKLFF	TGTGCCAGCTCAGGCAACCGGGGGCCTAATGAAAAACTGTTTTTT
NA	once	TRBV28	TRBJ1-5	CASSLGGLGNQPQHF	TGTGCCAGCAGTTTGGGGGGGCTCGGCAATCAGCCCCAGCATTTT
NA	NA	TRBV28	TRBJ2-7	CASRFLRDEQYF	TGTGCCAGCAGGTTCCTTAGAGACGAGCAGTACTTC
NA	NA	TRBV7-2	TRBJ1-2	CASSLAGEFANYGYTF	TGTGCCAGCAGCTTAGCGGGGGAATTTGCTAACTATGGCTACACCTTC
NA	NA	TRBV5-1	TRBJ1-1	CASSFLQGNTEAFF	TGCGCCAGCAGCTTTTTACAGGGGAACACTGAAGCTTTCTTT
NA	NA	TRBV4-3	TRBJ2-3	CASSQVDTDTQYF	TGCGCCAGCAGTCAGGTTGACACAGATACGCAGTATTTT
TRBD2	NA	TRBV29-1	TRBJ2-1	CSVGTSAYNEQFF	TGCAGCGTAGGGACTAGCGCGTACAATGAGCAGTTCTTC
NA	NA	TRBV30	TRBJ2-3	CAWNYGLTDTQYF	TGTGCCTGGAACTATGGGCTCACAGATACGCAGTATTTT
TRBD1	NA	TRBV5-1	TRBJ2-7	CASRAGTGGSYEQYF	TGCGCCAGCAGGGCCGGGACAGGGGGATCCTACGAGCAGTACTTC